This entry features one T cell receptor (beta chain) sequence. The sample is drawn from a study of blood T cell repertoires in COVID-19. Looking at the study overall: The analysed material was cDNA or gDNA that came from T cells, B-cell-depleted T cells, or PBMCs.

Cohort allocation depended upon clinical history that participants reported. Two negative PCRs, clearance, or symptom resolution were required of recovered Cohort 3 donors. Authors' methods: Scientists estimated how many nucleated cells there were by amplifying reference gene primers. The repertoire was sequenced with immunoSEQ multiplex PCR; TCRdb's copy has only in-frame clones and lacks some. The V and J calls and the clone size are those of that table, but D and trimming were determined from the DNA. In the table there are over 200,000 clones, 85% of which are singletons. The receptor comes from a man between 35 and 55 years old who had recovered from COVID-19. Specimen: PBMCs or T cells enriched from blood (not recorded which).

CDR3 nucleotide sequence: TGTGCCAGCAAAGGGGGAGCAGACACAGATACGCAGTATTTT. It codes for CASKGGADTDTQYF. The chain is built from TRBV19 and TRBJ2-3, with TRBD1 as a possible D gene (6 bases). Germline lookup yields CDR1 LNHDA and CDR2 SQIVND (reference sequence). This CDR3 contains 14 residues. Between the trimmed V and J ends, which lost 9 bases and 2 bases, there was a span of 15 bases. The full variable domain, with the rest looked up from reference TRBV19 and TRBJ2-3, is DGGITQSPKYLFRKEGQNVTLSCEQNLNHDAMYWYRQDPGQGLRLIYYSQIVNDFQKGDIAEGYSVSREKKESFPLTVTSAQKNPTAFYLCASKGGADTDTQYFGPGTRLTVL.